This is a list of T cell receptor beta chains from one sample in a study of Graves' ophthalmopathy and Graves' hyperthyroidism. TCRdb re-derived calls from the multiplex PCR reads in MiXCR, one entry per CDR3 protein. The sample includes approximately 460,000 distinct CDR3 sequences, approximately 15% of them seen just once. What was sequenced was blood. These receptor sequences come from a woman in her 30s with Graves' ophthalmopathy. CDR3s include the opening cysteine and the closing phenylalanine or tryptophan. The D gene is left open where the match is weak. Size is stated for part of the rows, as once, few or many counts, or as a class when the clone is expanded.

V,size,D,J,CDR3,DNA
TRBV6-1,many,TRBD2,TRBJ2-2,CASSAGGVTGELFF,TGTGCCAGTTCCGCGGGAGGCGTCACCGGGGAGCTGTTTTTT
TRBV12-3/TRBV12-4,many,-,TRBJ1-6,CASSLQGGNSPLHF,TGTGCCAGCAGTTTACAGGGCGGTAATTCACCCCTCCACTTT
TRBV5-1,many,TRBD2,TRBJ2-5,CASSLTLTSGRKETQYF,TGCGCCAGCAGCTTAACCTTGACTAGCGGGAGAAAAGAGACCCAGTACTTC
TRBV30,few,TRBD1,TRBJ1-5,CAGRDRGHGQPQHF,TGTGCCGGGAGGGACAGGGGGCATGGTCAGCCCCAGCATTTT
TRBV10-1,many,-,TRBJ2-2,CASKEGNTGELFF,TGCGCCAGCAAGGAGGGGAACACCGGGGAGCTGTTTTTT
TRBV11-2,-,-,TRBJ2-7,CASHRTGARLHEQYF,TGTGCCAGCCACAGGACGGGGGCGAGGTTGCACGAGCAGTACTTC
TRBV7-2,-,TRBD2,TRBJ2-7,CASSWTSGRAYEQYF,TGTGCCAGCAGCTGGACTAGCGGGAGGGCCTACGAGCAGTACTTC
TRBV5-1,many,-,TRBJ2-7,CASSLDGSALYEQYF,TGCGCCAGCAGCTTGGACGGATCAGCCCTCTACGAGCAGTACTTC
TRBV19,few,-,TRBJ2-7,CASSTASSYEQYF,TGTGCCAGTAGTACGGCCTCATCCTACGAGCAGTACTTC
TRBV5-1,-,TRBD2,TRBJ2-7,CASSLFQREGRYEQYF,TGCGCCAGCAGCTTGTTCCAGCGGGAGGGCCGATACGAGCAGTACTTC
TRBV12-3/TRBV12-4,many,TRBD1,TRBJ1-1,CASSLQYRGAFF,TGTGCCAGCAGTTTACAGTACAGGGGAGCTTTCTTT
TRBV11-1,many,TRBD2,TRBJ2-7,CASSKEGRAIDEQYF,TGTGCCAGCAGCAAAGAGGGGAGGGCCATCGACGAGCAGTACTTC
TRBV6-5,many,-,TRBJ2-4,CASSYSIVSFDPLDNIQYF,TGTGCCAGCAGTTACTCGATAGTCTCATTCGACCCTTTAGACAACATTCAGTACTTC
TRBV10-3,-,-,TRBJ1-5,CAISEWAANQPQHF,TGTGCCATCAGTGAGTGGGCAGCCAATCAGCCCCAGCATTTT
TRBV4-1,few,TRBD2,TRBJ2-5,CASSRLVIAGGHGETQYF,TGCGCCAGCAGCCGCTTGGTGATAGCGGGGGGCCATGGAGAGACCCAGTACTTC
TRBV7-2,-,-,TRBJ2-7,CASSLALGGEQYF,TGTGCCAGCAGCTTAGCGTTGGGGGGAGAGCAGTACTTC
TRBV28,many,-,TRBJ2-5,CASGSRMVLGNRETQYF,TGTGCCAGCGGTTCAAGGATGGTTTTGGGGAACAGGGAGACCCAGTACTTC
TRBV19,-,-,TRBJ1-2,CASSIQGRSYGYTF,TGTGCCAGTAGTATTCAGGGGCGTTCCTATGGCTACACCTTC
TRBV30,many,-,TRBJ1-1,CAWSGTVNTEAFF,TGTGCCTGGAGTGGGACAGTGAACACTGAAGCTTTCTTT
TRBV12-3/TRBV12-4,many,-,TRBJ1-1,CASRPDGGPEAFF,TGTGCCAGCAGACCCGATGGGGGTCCTGAAGCTTTCTTT
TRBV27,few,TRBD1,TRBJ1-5,CASSLSGGLSNQPQHF,TGTGCCAGCAGTTTGTCAGGGGGCTTGAGCAATCAGCCCCAGCATTTT
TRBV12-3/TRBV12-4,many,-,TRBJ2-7,CASSSRTVKAYEQYF,TGTGCCAGCAGTTCAAGGACAGTAAAGGCCTACGAGCAGTACTTC
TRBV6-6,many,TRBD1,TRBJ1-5,CASRRQGIGGNQPQHF,TGTGCCAGCAGGAGACAGGGGATCGGTGGCAATCAGCCCCAGCATTTT
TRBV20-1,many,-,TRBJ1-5,CSARDVQRVNQPQHF,TGCAGTGCTAGAGATGTTCAGAGGGTGAATCAGCCCCAGCATTTT
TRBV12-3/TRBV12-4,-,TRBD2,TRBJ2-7,CATSMGGDEQYF,TGTGCTACCTCTATGGGGGGGGACGAGCAGTACTTC
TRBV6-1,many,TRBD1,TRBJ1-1,CASRKGQGTTEAFF,TGTGCCAGCAGAAAAGGACAGGGGACCACTGAAGCTTTCTTT
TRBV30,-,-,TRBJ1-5,CAWVEAGKGQPQHF,TGTGCCTGGGTGGAGGCGGGGAAGGGTCAGCCCCAGCATTTT
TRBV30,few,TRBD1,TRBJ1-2,CAWSPQGAAGYTF,TGTGCCTGGAGTCCGCAGGGGGCCGCTGGCTACACCTTC
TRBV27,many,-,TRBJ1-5,CASSLSLAAPQHF,TGTGCCAGCAGTTTATCCCTGGCAGCGCCCCAGCATTTT
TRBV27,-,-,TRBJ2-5,CASRDDGRAEETQYF,TGTGCCAGCAGAGACGACGGTAGAGCCGAAGAGACCCAGTACTTC
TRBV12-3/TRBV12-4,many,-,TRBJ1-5,CASSLLPTLGNNQPQHF,TGTGCCAGCAGTTTACTCCCGACGCTCGGTAATAATCAGCCCCAGCATTTT
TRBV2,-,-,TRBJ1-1,CASRAGGLTEAFF,TGTGCCAGCAGGGCGGGGGGCCTCACTGAAGCTTTCTTT
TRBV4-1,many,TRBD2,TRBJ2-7,CASSQAAVTGGLSYEQYF,TGCGCCAGCAGCCAAGCCGCGGTAACGGGGGGGCTTTCCTACGAGCAGTACTTC
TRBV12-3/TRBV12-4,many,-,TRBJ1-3,CASSGTNGNTIYF,TGTGCCAGCAGCGGGACAAACGGAAACACCATATATTTT
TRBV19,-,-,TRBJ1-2,CASSWTAYGYTF,TGTGCCAGTAGTTGGACAGCGTATGGCTACACCTTC
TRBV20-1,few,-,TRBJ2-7,CSALSRIGIYYEQYF,TGCAGTGCTTTGTCCAGGATCGGGATTTACTACGAGCAGTACTTC
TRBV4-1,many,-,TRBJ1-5,CASSQVLESDQPQHF,TGCGCCAGCAGCCAAGTATTGGAGAGCGATCAGCCCCAGCATTTT
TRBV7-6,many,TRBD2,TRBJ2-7,CASSLRLAGGPYEQYF,TGTGCCAGCAGCTTAAGACTAGCGGGGGGACCCTACGAGCAGTACTTC
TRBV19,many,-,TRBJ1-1,CASSMGLVTFF,TGTGCCAGTAGTATGGGATTAGTGACTTTCTTT
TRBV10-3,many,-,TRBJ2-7,CAIRLPGRSYEQYF,TGTGCCATCAGGCTCCCGGGACGATCCTACGAGCAGTACTTC
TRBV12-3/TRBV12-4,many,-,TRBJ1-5,CASSFGSRQPQHF,TGTGCCAGCAGTTTCGGATCCCGCCAGCCCCAGCATTTT
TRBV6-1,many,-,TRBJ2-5,CASTQGGETQYF,TGTGCCAGCACTCAAGGCGGAGAGACCCAGTACTTC
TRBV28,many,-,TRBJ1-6,CASTLTGNSYNSPLHF,TGTGCCAGCACCCTAACGGGGAACTCCTATAATTCACCCCTCCACTTT
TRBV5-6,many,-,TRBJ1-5,CASSRRPNQPQHF,TGTGCCAGCAGCCGCAGGCCCAATCAGCCCCAGCATTTT
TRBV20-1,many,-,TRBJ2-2,CSAPWAGRNTGELFF,TGCAGTGCTCCCTGGGCGGGACGGAACACCGGGGAGCTGTTTTTT
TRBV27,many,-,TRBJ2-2,CASSLGRGGELFF,TGTGCCAGCAGTTTGGGACGCGGCGGGGAGCTGTTTTTT
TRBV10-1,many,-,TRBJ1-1,CASSLSIRYDRSNPMNTEAFF,TGCGCCAGCAGTCTCTCTATCCGCTATGACAGGAGCAACCCAATGAACACTGAAGCTTTCTTT
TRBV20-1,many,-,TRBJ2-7,CSARDRVQISYEQYF,TGCAGTGCTAGAGATCGGGTACAGATTTCCTACGAGCAGTACTTC
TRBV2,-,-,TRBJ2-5,CASSGSREGTQYF,TGTGCCAGCAGTGGGAGCAGGGAAGGGACCCAGTACTTC
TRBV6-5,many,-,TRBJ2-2,CASSYQGTNGELFF,TGTGCCAGCAGTTACCAAGGAACAAACGGGGAGCTGTTTTTT
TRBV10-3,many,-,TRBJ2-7,CATVPPGGELKREQYF,TGTGCCACCGTCCCGCCGGGGGGCGAGCTGAAACGCGAGCAGTACTTC
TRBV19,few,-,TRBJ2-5,CASSMKAATQETQYF,TGTGCCAGTAGTATGAAAGCTGCAACTCAAGAGACCCAGTACTTC
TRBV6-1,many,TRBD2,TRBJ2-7,CASSELTSGRDEQYF,TGTGCCAGCAGTGAATTGACTAGCGGGAGGGACGAGCAGTACTTC
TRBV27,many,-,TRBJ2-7,CASSSPDRALTYEQYF,TGTGCCAGCAGTTCACCCGACCGGGCTCTAACCTACGAGCAGTACTTC
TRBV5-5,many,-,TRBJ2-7,CASSLPLLMDEQYF,TGTGCCAGCAGCCTCCCTCTATTGATGGACGAGCAGTACTTC